One and the same sample provided the 6 T cell receptor beta chains below, sequenced in a study of T cell responses to AZD1222 COVID-19 vaccine. Using immunoSEQ multiplex PCR, the repertoire was profiled, and TCRdb retains in-frame clones only, with some absent. The repertoire holds tens of thousands of clones, with over 70% as singletons. The sample was peripheral blood, taken 28 days after the second AZD1222 dose. These TCRs come from an adult who received the AZD1222 COVID-19 vaccine.

The chain combines TRBV27 with TRBJ2-7, with D perhaps matching TRBD2 (6 bases). CDR3 length equals 15 residues. The germline CDR1 and CDR2 sequences are MNHEY and SMNVEV (reference sequence). V lost 3 bases to trimming and J lost 6 bases, with 18 bases between them. CDR3 sequence reads: CASSFTEGWGGEQYF. The CDR3, as DNA: TGTGCCAGCAGTTTCACGGAGGGGTGGGGAGGCGAGCAGTACTTC.

The chain joins TRBV25-1 to TRBJ2-2; no definite D call. Per germline, CDR1 MGHDK and CDR2 SYGVNS. V was shortened by 3 bases and J by 6 bases, with 5 bases between the two germline ends. The CDR3 loop spans 12 amino acids. This CDR3 is CASSDLAGELFF. CDR3 nucleotide sequence: TGTGCCAGCAGTGATTTGGCCGGGGAGCTGTTTTTT.

This chain links TRBV11-3 with TRBJ2-1; D not resolved. The germline gives CDR1 SGHNT, CDR2 YENEEA. The CDR3 has 12 residues. V was trimmed by 3 bases and J by 9 bases, leaving 9 bases between them. CDR3 loop: CASSLRFGEQFF. The CDR3 DNA reads TGTGCCAGCAGCTTGCGATTTGGTGAGCAGTTCTTC.

This chain connects TRBV10-3 to TRBJ2-2; D could derive from TRBD1 or TRBD2 (5 bases each). This CDR3 contains 15 residues. V lost 10 bases and J lost 0, with 15 bases in between. Germline loops: CDR1 ENHRY, CDR2 SYGVKD. CDR3 DNA sequence: TGTGCCAGTGTTAGAGGGACGGCGAACACCGGGGAGCTGTTTTTT. This sequence encodes CASVRGTANTGELFF.

To note about this clone: A read error may account for a junction end that differs from germline. The V call is TRBV9, the J call TRBJ1-2; D is perhaps TRBD1 (6 bases). Germline V gene sequence: CDR1 SGDLS, CDR2 YYNGEE. This CDR3 contains 14 residues. CDR3 nucleotide sequence: TGTGCCAGCAGCGTAGATAGGACAGACTACGGCTACACCTTC. Translated, it gives CASSVDRTDYGYTF.

V gene TRBV5-1 combines with J gene TRBJ1-1, with 8 bases lining up with TRBD1. J gave up 2 bases and V 6 bases, and 6 bases lay outside the gene matches. The germline V gene has CDR1 SGHRS and CDR2 YFSETQ. This CDR3 spans 14 amino acids. The DNA of the CDR3 is TGCGCCAGCAAACCGGGACAGGAAAACACTGAAGCTTTCTTT. It codes for CASKPGQENTEAFF.